The 6 T cell receptor beta chains below were found in one sample sequenced in a study of molecular identifiers for immune sequencing clone quantification. MiXCR, run by TCRdb on the PCR reads, gives a single entry per CDR3 protein. This table has over 600,000 distinct CDR3 sequences, around 20% appearing once. Sequenced input: naive CD8+ T cells from blood, with Jurkat cell RNA spiked in. As for subset: FACS-sorted CD8+CD4-CCR7+CD45RA+ naive T cells. The source is a human donor in good health. Some libraries in this study had Jurkat cell RNA spiked in.

This chain uses TRBV20-1 with TRBJ1-1; perhaps TRBD1 as D (5 bases). The germline V gene has CDR1 DFQATT and CDR2 SNEGSKA (reference sequence). This CDR3 has 16 residues. V dropped 0 bases and J dropped 0 bases, with 14 bases sitting between them. The CDR3 nucleotides are TGCAGTGCTAGAGATCGGGCAGGGACTTTGAACACTGAAGCTTTCTTT. Protein product: CSARDRAGTLNTEAFF.

A few counts support this clonotype. This chain links TRBV12-3 or TRBV12-4 with TRBJ2-7; D uncertain. This CDR3 contains 11 residues. Trimming cost V 4 bases and J 6 bases, with 7 bases left between them. CDR3 nucleotides: TGTGCCAGCAGTTGGTCTCGCGAGCAGTACTTC. This encodes CASSWSREQYF.

This clonotype was observed a handful of times. The chain carries TRBV12-3 or TRBV12-4 and TRBJ1-4, with 8 bases matching TRBD1. J was trimmed by 4 bases and V by 5 bases; bases with no gene match: 6. The CDR3 covers 15 residues. As DNA, the CDR3 is TGTGCCAGCAGTCCCAGGGGGCTCGGTAATGAAAAACTGTTTTTT. It encodes CASSPRGLGNEKLFF.

This clonotype was detected ten times or more. The chain is built from TRBV5-6 and TRBJ1-1, with 9 bases matching TRBD1. CDR1 is SGHDT and CDR2 is YYEEEE in the germline V gene. The V segment lost 4 bases and the J segment 10 bases; nucleotides outside the gene matches: 5. There are 12 residues in the CDR3. The CDR3 nucleotides read TGTGCCAGCAGCGAGGGGACAGGGAGAGCTTTCTTT. It codes for CASSEGTGRAFF.

Many counts were recorded for this clonotype. The rearrangement uses TRBV7-9 and TRBJ2-5, with D unclear. The germline V and J ends were trimmed by 6 bases and 3 bases, with 8 bases remaining between them. This CDR3 contains 12 residues. The germline V gene has CDR1 SEHNR and CDR2 FQNEAQ (reference sequence). The CDR3 spells CASRKTEETQYF. Written as DNA, the CDR3 is TGTGCCAGCAGGAAAACTGAAGAGACCCAGTACTTC.

This clonotype appeared many times. CDR3: CASSTDSPTYNEQFF. In DNA form, the CDR3 reads TGTGCCAGCAGCACAGACAGCCCGACCTACAATGAGCAGTTCTTC. V is TRBV6-5 and J is TRBJ2-1; D possibly corresponds to TRBD1 (5 bases). This CDR3 is 15 amino acids long. Germline CDR1 is MNHEY and CDR2 is SVGAGI. V was trimmed by 6 bases and J by 2 bases, leaving 14 bases between them.